This T cell receptor (beta chain) was documented in a study of blood T cells in healthy people across ages. V lost 9 bases to trimming and J lost 1 base, with 17 bases between them. Germline CDR1 reads MNHEY; CDR2 reads SVGAGI. The CDR3 covers 15 residues. Donors were systemically healthy Caucasian individuals from Russia aged roughly 6 to 95 years. Primed by a sample-barcoded 5' primer and a J-beta primer mix, a second PCR proceeded for roughly 7 to 11 cycles. TCRdb redid the calling of the 5' RACE reads with MiXCR, one entry per CDR3 protein. This sample has 1.5 million to 2 million distinct CDR3 sequences, with 28% found just once. Remarks on this clonotype: Its antigen is undetermined.

Study findings and constraints: Both naive CD4+ cell counts and diversity were greater in long-lived donors than in aged donors. The recorded TCR beta diversity per million T cells decreased in a roughly linear manner with age. Bulk PBMC profiling left naive and antigen-experienced comparisons inconclusive.

The J gene is TRBJ2-3, the V gene TRBV6-5; D might be TRBD1 or TRBD2, each matching 6 bases. The sequence was collected from a young woman in good health. Sequencing used blood. DNA of the CDR3: TGTGCCAGAGGGGGGCCGCTACAACGCACAGATACGCAGTATTTT. Translated, it gives CARGGPLQRTDTQYF.